This TCR beta chain was recovered during a study of STAT3 mutations in large granular lymphocyte leukemia. Study-level background: Among longitudinally sequenced T-LGLL patients, roughly half had canonical activating STAT3 mutations detected.

Points from the study as a whole: All newly emerging clones after therapy were STAT3 wild type. At least one immunodominant TCR beta clonotype appeared in every T-cell large granular lymphocyte leukemia patient.

This CDR3 region has 13 residues. The germline gives CDR1 SEHNR, CDR2 FQNEAQ (reference sequence). Deletions cut 6 bases from V and 1 base from J, with 9 bases between. The table came from immunoSEQ multiplex PCR; TCRdb's copy has only in-frame clones and leaves some out. The profile covers 13,000 or so clones, with over 75% appearing a single time and around 10% taken by the ten largest. Details on this clone: The antigen remains undetermined.

This rearrangement joins TRBV7-9 to TRBJ1-1; D is unclear. Sequenced sample: PBMCs. This TCR derives from a human donor with T large granular lymphocyte leukemia. Some clones in this sample may be carry-over from other donors' samples. The CDR3 protein is CASSRDGNTEAFF. DNA for the CDR3: TGTGCCAGCAGTAGAGACGGGAACACTGAAGCTTTCTTT.